The rows below give T cell receptor beta chains drawn from one sample of a study of cytomegalovirus exposure and HLA in healthy donors. Data came from immunoSEQ multiplex PCR; TCRdb stores just in-frame clones and leaves some out. The table records 110,000 or so clones, roughly 71% of them present only once. Sequencing was performed on PBMCs. The receptor source for this set is a woman in her 70s in good health and CMV-seropositive. Both conserved end residues are part of each CDR3. Fields, in order: V gene, D gene, clone size, J gene, CDR3 DNA, CDR3 protein. A D gene is named only where the DNA matches it firmly. A row's size may be missing; if present it is once, few, many or a size class.

V: TRBV30
D: TRBD1
size: few
J: TRBJ1-6
DNA: TGTGCCTGTGGACAGGGAGGTAGTTCACCCCTCCACTTT
CDR3: CACGQGGSSPLHF

V: TRBV11-1
D: TRBD2
size: NA
J: TRBJ2-3
DNA: TGTGCCAGCAGCACAACCTCTGGCGGGGGGGCCCTGAATACGCAGTATTTT
CDR3: CASSTTSGGGALNTQYF

V: TRBV27
D: TRBD1
size: NA
J: TRBJ1-6
DNA: TGTGCCAGCAGTGAACCGGGACAGGGCGAATCACCCCTCCACTTT
CDR3: CASSEPGQGESPLHF

V: TRBV7-9
D: TRBD1
size: NA
J: TRBJ1-4
DNA: TGTGCCAGCAGTGACAGGGTGGGTGAAAAACTGTTTTTT
CDR3: CASSDRVGEKLFF

V: TRBV5-1
D: TRBD2
size: NA
J: TRBJ2-1
DNA: TGCGCCAGCAGCTCTGGAGGACTAGCGGGGAACAATGAGCAGTTCTTC
CDR3: CASSSGGLAGNNEQFF

V: TRBV7-2
D: NA
size: NA
J: TRBJ1-1
DNA: TGTGCCAGCAGCTCTAGTATGGTCACTGAAGCTTTCTTT
CDR3: CASSSSMVTEAFF

V: TRBV6-6
D: NA
size: NA
J: TRBJ2-6
DNA: TGTGCCAGCAGTATCCCCGGCCGGGCTGGGGCCAACGTCCTGACTTTC
CDR3: CASSIPGRAGANVLTF

V: TRBV5-1
D: TRBD1
size: NA
J: TRBJ2-7
DNA: TGCGCCAGCAGCTGGACAGGGGCGACCTACGAGCAGTACTTC
CDR3: CASSWTGATYEQYF

V: TRBV27
D: TRBD1
size: NA
J: TRBJ1-1
DNA: TGTGCCAGCAGTTTTACGGACAGGGGAATCGGAGCTTTCTTT
CDR3: CASSFTDRGIGAFF

V: TRBV25-1
D: NA
size: NA
J: TRBJ2-2
DNA: TGTGCCAGCAGTTCCGACACCGGGGAGCTGTTTTTT
CDR3: CASSSDTGELFF

V: TRBV7-9
D: TRBD1
size: NA
J: TRBJ2-7
DNA: TGTGCCAGCAGCCATGGACAGGGCAGCTCCTACGAGCAGTACTTC
CDR3: CASSHGQGSSYEQYF

V: TRBV7-9
D: NA
size: NA
J: TRBJ1-2
DNA: TGTGCCAGCGGGGACAACACCCACTATGGCTACACCTTC
CDR3: CASGDNTHYGYTF

V: TRBV9
D: NA
size: NA
J: TRBJ2-1
DNA: TGTGCCAGCAGCGGTATTCTCAATGAGCAGTTCTTC
CDR3: CASSGILNEQFF

V: TRBV5-1
D: NA
size: NA
J: TRBJ1-1
DNA: TGCGCCAGCAGCTTGGGGGCAGGGCGCGCCGACACTGAAGCTTTCTTT
CDR3: CASSLGAGRADTEAFF

V: TRBV5-1
D: TRBD2
size: NA
J: TRBJ2-1
DNA: TGCGCCAGCAGCCCCGCTGGAGGGACTAGCGACAGGAACTACAATGAGCAGTTCTTC
CDR3: CASSPAGGTSDRNYNEQFF

V: TRBV6-1
D: NA
size: NA
J: TRBJ1-4
DNA: TGTGCCAGCAGTGAAGCCCCAGCAACTAATGAAAAACTGTTTTTT
CDR3: CASSEAPATNEKLFF

V: TRBV7-6
D: NA
size: NA
J: TRBJ2-3
DNA: TGTGCCAGCAGCTTATCACAGCCTGGCACAGATACGCAGTATTTT
CDR3: CASSLSQPGTDTQYF

V: TRBV2
D: NA
size: NA
J: TRBJ1-1
DNA: TGTGCCAGCAGTAGGGAGGGTACGTGGACTGAAGCTTTCTTT
CDR3: CASSREGTWTEAFF

V: TRBV2
D: TRBD2
size: NA
J: TRBJ2-7
DNA: TGTGCCATCGGGACTAGCCCCTACGAGCAGTACTTC
CDR3: CAIGTSPYEQYF

V: TRBV6-1
D: NA
size: few
J: TRBJ1-6
DNA: TGTGCCAGCACTCCGGACACTTATAATTCACCCCTCCACTTT
CDR3: CASTPDTYNSPLHF

V: TRBV5-1
D: NA
size: NA
J: TRBJ2-7
DNA: TGCGCCAGCAGCTTGTACAGGGCCTACGAGCAGTACTTC
CDR3: CASSLYRAYEQYF

V: TRBV7-9
D: NA
size: NA
J: TRBJ1-5
DNA: TGTGCCAGCAGCCCAGGACAGCCAAATCAGCCCCAGCATTTT
CDR3: CASSPGQPNQPQHF

V: TRBV7-8
D: TRBD1
size: NA
J: TRBJ1-2
DNA: TGTGCCAGCAGCACCGGACAGGGACGAGGCTACACCTTC
CDR3: CASSTGQGRGYTF

V: TRBV6-6
D: NA
size: NA
J: TRBJ1-1
DNA: TGTGCCAGCAGTTACCGGAGCAGGGTGGGCACTGAAGCTTTCTTT
CDR3: CASSYRSRVGTEAFF

V: TRBV10-3
D: NA
size: once
J: TRBJ1-5
DNA: TGTGCCATCAGTGAGTCGAGGGGGAATAGCAATCAGCCCCAGCATTTT
CDR3: CAISESRGNSNQPQHF

V: TRBV30
D: TRBD1
size: NA
J: TRBJ1-3
DNA: TGTGCCTGGAGGAAAGGGACAGCTGGAAACACCATATATTTT
CDR3: CAWRKGTAGNTIYF

V: TRBV10-3
D: NA
size: NA
J: TRBJ1-1
DNA: TGTGCCATCAGTGTCGGTGGGGGGATCATAGCGGACACTGAAGCTTTCTTT
CDR3: CAISVGGGIIADTEAFF

V: TRBV9
D: NA
size: NA
J: TRBJ1-1
DNA: TGTGCCAGCAGCGTATGGCCGGGGGCTGAAGCTTTCTTT
CDR3: CASSVWPGAEAFF

V: TRBV30
D: NA
size: NA
J: TRBJ2-5
DNA: TGTGCCTGGAGTGGGCCGGGAGAGACCCAGTACTTC
CDR3: CAWSGPGETQYF

V: TRBV2
D: NA
size: NA
J: TRBJ1-5
DNA: TGTGCCAGCAGTGAATCCTGGGGGGGTATCAATCAGCCCCAGCATTTT
CDR3: CASSESWGGINQPQHF

V: TRBV7-8
D: TRBD1
size: NA
J: TRBJ1-5
DNA: TGTGCCAGCAGCTTAGCGGGTTTTACAGGGGGCCAGCCCCAGCATTTT
CDR3: CASSLAGFTGGQPQHF

V: TRBV7-2
D: NA
size: NA
J: TRBJ1-2
DNA: TGTGCCAGCAGCTTAGGCCAGATTACAAATGGCTACACCTTC
CDR3: CASSLGQITNGYTF

V: TRBV27
D: TRBD1
size: NA
J: TRBJ2-7
DNA: TGTGCCAGCAGTTCGGACAGGGGGCCCTACGAGCAGTACTTC
CDR3: CASSSDRGPYEQYF

V: TRBV6-5
D: NA
size: NA
J: TRBJ1-4
DNA: TGTGCCAGCAGTCGCCAGGGAGGTAATGAAAAACTGTTTTTT
CDR3: CASSRQGGNEKLFF

V: TRBV4-1
D: NA
size: NA
J: TRBJ1-1
DNA: TGCGCCAGCAGCCAAGAGTCTAACACTGAAGCTTTCTTT
CDR3: CASSQESNTEAFF

V: TRBV18
D: NA
size: NA
J: TRBJ2-1
DNA: TGTGCCAGCTCACTCCGGGATCCTTATTGGGATGAGCAGTTCTTC
CDR3: CASSLRDPYWDEQFF